The source of this T cell receptor beta chain is a study of technical replicates of blood from several donors. V was cut by 3 bases and J by 2 bases, with 7 bases left in between. This CDR3 comprises 13 residues. Germline V gene data show CDR1 as ENHRY and CDR2 as SYGVKD. Here immunoSEQ multiplex PCR was the method, and the copy in TCRdb shows in-frame clones only, minus some. This repertoire shows under 95,000 clones, roughly 94% found once; its top ten account for roughly 0.25%. This TCR derives from a human donor in good health. The material sequenced was T cells isolated from PBMCs. The V call is TRBV10-3, the J call TRBJ1-1, with no clear D. CDR3 DNA sequence: TGTGCCATCAGTGAAACGGGAAACACTGAAGCTTTCTTT. Residues: CAISETGNTEAFF.